Listed below are T cell receptor beta chains from one sample, sequenced in a study of cytomegalovirus exposure and HLA in healthy donors. Sequencing used immunoSEQ multiplex PCR; TCRdb keeps in-frame clones, though not all of them. There are about 160,000 clones in the sample; about 80% occur only once, and approximately 8.7% lies in the top ten. The sample consisted of PBMCs. The receptors derive from a man aged 18-30 years in good health and CMV-seropositive. Each CDR3 is given with its conserved first and last residue. A D gene is named only where the DNA matches it firmly. A row's size may be missing; if present it is once, few, many or a size class.

TRBV5-1	21	.	TRBJ2-5	.	CASSQRPQGFTAGVSTETQYF	TGCGCCAGCAGCCAGCGACCACAGGGTTTTACGGCGGGAGTTTCAACAGAGACCCAGTACTTC
TRBV7-2	14	.	TRBJ1-1	.	CASSLQGRNTEAFF	TGTGCCAGCAGCTTACAGGGTCGAAACACTGAAGCTTTCTTT
TRBV4-1	14	.	TRBJ2-7	.	CASSQVGRGTEQYF	TGCGCCAGCAGCCAAGTAGGTCGGGGTACCGAGCAGTACTTC
TRBV19	18	.	TRBJ2-2	.	CASSIGSGRAENTGELFF	TGTGCCAGTAGTATAGGGTCCGGCAGGGCAGAGAACACCGGGGAGCTGTTTTTT
TRBV30	12	.	TRBJ1-2	.	CAWTQGNYGYTF	TGTGCCTGGACACAGGGAAACTATGGCTACACCTTC
TRBV27	13	once	TRBJ2-4	TRBD2	CASSSSGGNIQYF	TGTGCCAGCAGTTCGTCGGGGGGAAACATTCAGTACTTC
TRBV5-5	14	.	TRBJ2-1	TRBD1	CASSLDRGLREQFF	TGTGCCAGCAGCTTGGACAGGGGATTAAGGGAGCAGTTCTTC
TRBV19	14	once	TRBJ1-2	.	CASSIQARGYGYTF	TGTGCCAGTAGTATACAGGCCAGGGGCTATGGCTACACCTTC
TRBV7-9	14	.	TRBJ1-2	TRBD1	CASSSGQVNYGYTF	TGTGCCAGCAGCTCTGGACAGGTCAACTATGGCTACACCTTC
TRBV25-1	15	.	TRBJ2-2	.	CATTLDEVGTGELFF	TGTGCCACCACCCTAGACGAGGTCGGGACCGGGGAGCTGTTTTTT
TRBV2	14	.	TRBJ2-7	.	CASSEVGSPYEQYF	TGTGCCAGCAGTGAAGTAGGGAGCCCCTACGAGCAGTACTTC
TRBV6-6	12	few	TRBJ1-4	.	CASMGTNEKLFF	TGTGCCAGCATGGGCACGAATGAAAAACTGTTTTTT
TRBV5-4	14	once	TRBJ1-1	.	CASSFGREDTEAFF	TGTGCCAGCAGCTTTGGGAGGGAGGACACTGAAGCTTTCTTT
TRBV19	15	.	TRBJ1-1	.	CASSPGSRGNTEAFF	TGTGCCAGTAGTCCGGGATCAAGAGGGAACACTGAAGCTTTCTTT
TRBV4-3	15	once	TRBJ1-2	TRBD1	CASSQGTTGVYGYTF	TGCGCCAGCAGCCAAGGCACAACAGGGGTCTATGGCTACACCTTC
TRBV6-5	13	.	TRBJ1-4	.	CASSRDTRVKLFF	TGTGCCAGCAGTAGGGACACCAGGGTCAAACTGTTTTTT
TRBV10-1	15	.	TRBJ2-1	.	CASSRDLSSYNEQFF	TGCGCCAGCAGCAGGGACTTGAGCTCCTACAATGAGCAGTTCTTC
TRBV6-6	16	few	TRBJ2-7	TRBD2	CASSRRGLAGGYEQYF	TGTGCCAGCAGTCGGAGAGGACTAGCGGGGGGCTACGAGCAGTACTTC
TRBV7-2	16	.	TRBJ2-1	.	CASSIDLGAQYNEQFF	TGCGCCAGCAGCATAGATTTGGGGGCTCAATACAATGAGCAGTTCTTC
TRBV6-5	13	.	TRBJ1-2	.	CASSYSSGNGYTF	TGTGCCAGCAGTTACTCGAGCGGGAACGGCTACACCTTC
TRBV29-1	16	.	TRBJ2-7	.	CSATGGFGQIFYEQYF	TGCAGCGCCACGGGAGGTTTTGGACAGATTTTCTACGAGCAGTACTTC
TRBV11-2	14	.	TRBJ2-1	.	CASSLDRGTDEQFF	TGTGCCAGCAGCTTAGATAGGGGCACGGATGAGCAGTTCTTC
TRBV4-3	17	.	TRBJ2-3	TRBD2	CASSHLVGGGLPDTQYF	TGCGCCAGCAGCCACCTTGTCGGCGGGGGGCTCCCAGATACGCAGTATTTT
TRBV18	15	.	TRBJ1-1	TRBD1	CASRTDTGAGTEAFF	TGTGCCAGCCGAACAGATACAGGGGCGGGCACTGAAGCTTTCTTT
TRBV7-7	16	.	TRBJ2-1	TRBD1	CASSTRTGTHYNEQFF	TGTGCCAGCAGCACCCGGACAGGGACTCATTACAATGAGCAGTTCTTC
TRBV4-1	16	.	TRBJ1-4	TRBD1	CASSPGQGVIGEKLFF	TGCGCCAGCAGCCCCGGACAGGGGGTAATAGGCGAAAAACTGTTTTTT
TRBV7-8	16	.	TRBJ2-4	.	CASSPRWEYGKNIQYF	TGTGCCAGCAGCCCCAGATGGGAGTATGGCAAAAACATTCAGTACTTC
TRBV2	13	few	TRBJ2-2	TRBD2	CATGGTHTGELFF	TGTGCCACCGGGGGGACGCACACCGGGGAGCTGTTTTTT
TRBV6-6	15	.	TRBJ1-2	.	CASSSGAGAVYGYTF	TGTGCCAGCAGTTCAGGCGCAGGGGCGGTCTATGGCTACACCTTC
TRBV18	17	few	TRBJ1-2	TRBD1	CASSPMGTGGANYGYTF	TGTGCCAGCTCACCAATGGGGACAGGGGGTGCCAACTATGGCTACACCTTC
TRBV10-3	13	.	TRBJ2-3	TRBD2	CATNSGRTDTQYF	TGTGCCACCAATAGCGGGAGGACAGATACGCAGTATTTT
TRBV5-6	15	once	TRBJ2-7	TRBD1	CASSWTGTVTYEQYF	TGTGCCAGCAGCTGGACCGGGACAGTTACCTACGAGCAGTACTTC
TRBV5-4	14	.	TRBJ2-5	TRBD1	CASSLPTGGETQYF	TGTGCCAGCAGCTTGCCCACAGGGGGAGAGACCCAGTACTTC
TRBV6-6	16	once	TRBJ1-5	TRBD1	CASSYSGEGADQPQHF	TGTGCCAGCAGTTACTCGGGCGAGGGGGCGGATCAGCCCCAGCATTTT
TRBV5-1	14	.	TRBJ1-2	TRBD1	CASSGQGFPGGYTF	TGCGCCAGCAGCGGACAGGGATTCCCTGGGGGCTACACCTTC
TRBV11-2	17	.	TRBJ1-1	TRBD1	CASLADRGRGSNTEAFF	TGTGCCAGCTTGGCTGACAGGGGGAGAGGTTCGAACACTGAAGCTTTCTTT
TRBV9	12	.	TRBJ1-1	.	CASSGGGTEAFF	TGTGCCAGCAGCGGAGGGGGTACTGAAGCTTTCTTT
TRBV6-6	15	.	TRBJ2-4	TRBD1	CASSPQGAAKNIQYF	TGTGCCAGCAGCCCGCAGGGGGCGGCCAAAAACATTCAGTACTTC
TRBV11-2	18	.	TRBJ2-6	TRBD1	CASSSSTGPPWGANVLTF	TGTGCCAGCAGCTCATCGACAGGGCCCCCTTGGGGGGCCAACGTCCTGACTTTC
TRBV7-9	13	.	TRBJ1-1	.	CASSVGAGGEAFF	TGTGCCAGCAGCGTCGGGGCCGGGGGGGAAGCTTTCTTT
TRBV6-5	14	.	TRBJ1-1	.	CASSYRTANTEAFF	TGTGCCAGCAGTTACCGGACAGCAAACACTGAAGCTTTCTTT
TRBV4-1	16	.	TRBJ2-1	.	CASSQQGSISYNEQFF	TGCGCCAGCAGCCAGCAGGGGAGTATCAGCTACAATGAGCAGTTCTTC